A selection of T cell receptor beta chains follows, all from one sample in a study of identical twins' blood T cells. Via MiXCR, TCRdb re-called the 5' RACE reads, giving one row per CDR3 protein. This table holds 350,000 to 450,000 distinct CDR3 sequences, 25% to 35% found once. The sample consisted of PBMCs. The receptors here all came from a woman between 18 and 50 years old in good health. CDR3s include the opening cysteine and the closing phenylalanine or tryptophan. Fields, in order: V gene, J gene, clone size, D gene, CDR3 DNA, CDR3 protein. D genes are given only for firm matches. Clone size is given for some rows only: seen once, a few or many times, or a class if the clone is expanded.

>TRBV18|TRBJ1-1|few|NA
TGTGCCAGCTCACCCACCTCTGCGGACACTGAAGCTTTCTTT
CASSPTSADTEAFF
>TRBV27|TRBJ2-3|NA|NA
TGTGCCAGCAGTTTGGCTACCAACATGATAGATACGCAGTATTTT
CASSLATNMIDTQYF
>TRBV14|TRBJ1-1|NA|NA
TGTGCCAGCAGCCAAGATTATCGGGGGTATGGCACTGAAGCTTTCTTT
CASSQDYRGYGTEAFF
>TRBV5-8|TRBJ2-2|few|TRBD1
TGTGCCAGCAGCTCGCGGGACAGGGTCGTCACCGGGGAGCTGTTTTTT
CASSSRDRVVTGELFF
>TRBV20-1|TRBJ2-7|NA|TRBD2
TGCAGTGTCAACGGGCTAGCGGGTGGGTACGAGCAGTACTTC
CSVNGLAGGYEQYF
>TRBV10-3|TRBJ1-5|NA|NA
TGTGCCATCAGTGAGAACAGGGTAGGCAATCAGCCCCAGCATTTT
CAISENRVGNQPQHF
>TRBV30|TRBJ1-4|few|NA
TGTGCCTGGACCACCGGGACCATATCAACTAATGAAAAACTGTTTTTT
CAWTTGTISTNEKLFF
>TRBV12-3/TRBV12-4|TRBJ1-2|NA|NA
TGTGCCAGCAGATTTGGGGGCCCCGTCGGCTACACCTTC
CASRFGGPVGYTF
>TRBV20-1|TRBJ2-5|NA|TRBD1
TGCAGTGCCGGACAGGGGCCTGAAGAGACCCAGTACTTC
CSAGQGPEETQYF
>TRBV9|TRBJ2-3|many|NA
TGTGCCAGCAGCGTAGAAAGGTCCAACACAGATACGCAGTATTTT
CASSVERSNTDTQYF
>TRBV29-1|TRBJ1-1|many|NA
TGCAGCGCCTACCGGGACGGGACTGAAGCTTTCTTT
CSAYRDGTEAFF
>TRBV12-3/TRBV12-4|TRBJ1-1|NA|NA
TGTGCCAGCAGTTCTAACTCGGGGACTGAAGCCTTCTTT
CASSSNSGTEAFF
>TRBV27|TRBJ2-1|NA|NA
TGTGCCAGCAGGCAAACCGTGGGTGAGCAGTTCTTC
CASRQTVGEQFF
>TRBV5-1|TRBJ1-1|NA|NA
TGCGCCAGCAGGTACATGAACACTGAAGCTTTCTTT
CASRYMNTEAFF
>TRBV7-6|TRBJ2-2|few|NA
TGTGCCAGCAGCCTTAAGGGGCACGGGGAGCTGTTTTTT
CASSLKGHGELFF
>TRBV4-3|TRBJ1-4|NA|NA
TGCGCCAGCACCCCACCAGGGATCCCAGCTAATGAAAAACTGTTTTTT
CASTPPGIPANEKLFF
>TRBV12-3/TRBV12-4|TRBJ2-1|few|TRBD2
TGTGCCAGCAGTTTCATGTCTGGCGGGAGCTACAATGAGCAGTTCTTC
CASSFMSGGSYNEQFF
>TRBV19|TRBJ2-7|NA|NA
TGTGCCTGTAGTATCAGTCTGGAGAGCTACGAGCAGTACTTC
CACSISLESYEQYF
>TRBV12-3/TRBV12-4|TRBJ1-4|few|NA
TGTGCCAGCAGATCGAATGAAAAACTGTTTTTT
CASRSNEKLFF
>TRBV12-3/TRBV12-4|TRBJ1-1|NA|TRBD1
TGTGCCAGCAGTTTCAGGGGGCAGAACACTGAAGCTTTCTTT
CASSFRGQNTEAFF
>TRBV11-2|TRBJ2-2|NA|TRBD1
TGTGCCAGCAGCTTGGGGCCGGGGACAGCATCCACCGGGGAGCTGTTTTTT
CASSLGPGTASTGELFF
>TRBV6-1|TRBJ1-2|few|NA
TGTGCCAGCAGTTACACCGGGACCACCTATGGCTACACCTTC
CASSYTGTTYGYTF
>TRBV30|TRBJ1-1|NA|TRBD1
TGTGCCTGGAACAAGGGGGCTGACACTGAAGCTTTCTTT
CAWNKGADTEAFF
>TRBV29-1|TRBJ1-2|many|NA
TGCAGCGTTGGCAGCGGCTATGGCTACACCTTC
CSVGSGYGYTF
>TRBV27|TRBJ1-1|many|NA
TGTGCCAGCAGTTTATCAGGACAGGAAGCTTTCTTT
CASSLSGQEAFF
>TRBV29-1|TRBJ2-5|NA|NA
TGCAGCGTTTCGATTGATGAAGAGACCCAGTACTTC
CSVSIDEETQYF
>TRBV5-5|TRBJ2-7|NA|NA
TGTGCCAGCAGCTACTCGATCAACCAGTACTTC
CASSYSINQYF
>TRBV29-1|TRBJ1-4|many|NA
TGCAGCGTCGCCCGGGGGACCACTAATGAAAAACTGTTTTTT
CSVARGTTNEKLFF
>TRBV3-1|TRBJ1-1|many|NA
TGTGCCAGCGGTCAGAACTCCCGAGCCACTGAAGCTTTCTTT
CASGQNSRATEAFF
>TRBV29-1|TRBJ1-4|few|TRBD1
TGCAGCGTGACATCAGGGGGCTCATCCGAAAAACTGTTTTTT
CSVTSGGSSEKLFF
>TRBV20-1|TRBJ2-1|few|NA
TGCAGTGCTAGGGGGACTTGGAATGAGCAGTTCTTC
CSARGTWNEQFF
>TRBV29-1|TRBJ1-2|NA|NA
TGCAGCGTTGCTGGGGTGACCCCCTATGGCTGCACCTTC
CSVAGVTPYGCTF
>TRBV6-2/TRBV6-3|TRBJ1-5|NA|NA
TGTGCCAGCAGAAGGGGAGGTAATAGCAATCAGCCCCAGCATTTT
CASRRGGNSNQPQHF
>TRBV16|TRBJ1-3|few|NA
TGTGCCAGCAGCCAATATCGGAACACCATATATTTT
CASSQYRNTIYF
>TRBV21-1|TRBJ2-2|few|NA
TGTGCCAGCAGCAATTGGATAGGACACTCGAACACCGGGGAGCTGTTTTTT
CASSNWIGHSNTGELFF
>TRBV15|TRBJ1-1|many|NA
TGTGCCACCAGCAGAGTCCACGACTTGAACACTGAAGCTTTCTTT
CATSRVHDLNTEAFF
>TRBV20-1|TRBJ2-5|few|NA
TGCAGTGCTAGAGATCTTCAGGGAACAGAGACCCAGTACTTC
CSARDLQGTETQYF
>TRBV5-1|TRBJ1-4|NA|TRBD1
TGCGCCGGCAGCCCTCGGACAGGGCTTAGGGAAAAACTGTTTTTT
CAGSPRTGLREKLFF
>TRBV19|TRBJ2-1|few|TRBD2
TGTGCCAGTAGGAAGCCGGGGGGGCCTAATAATGAGCAGTTCTTC
CASRKPGGPNNEQFF
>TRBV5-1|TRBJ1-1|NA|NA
TGCGCCAGCAGCTTCCAATCGAACACTGAAGCTTTCTTT
CASSFQSNTEAFF
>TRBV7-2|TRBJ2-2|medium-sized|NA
TGTGCCAGCAGCCCCCACAATAAGCTGTTTTTT
CASSPHNKLFF
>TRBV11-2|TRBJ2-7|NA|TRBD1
TGTGCCAGCAGCTGGGGACAGCGCTACGAGCAGTACTTC
CASSWGQRYEQYF
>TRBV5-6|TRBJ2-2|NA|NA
TGTGCCAGCAGCCCAACCGATCTACGGTTCACCGGGGAGCTGTTTTTT
CASSPTDLRFTGELFF
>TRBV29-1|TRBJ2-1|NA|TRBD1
TGCAGCGTTGGCCCGGACAGGAGCCTAGGTGGGCAGTTCTTC
CSVGPDRSLGGQFF
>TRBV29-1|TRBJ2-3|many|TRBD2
TGCAGCACCTGTTTAGCGGGAGTGGCAGATACGCAGTATTTT
CSTCLAGVADTQYF
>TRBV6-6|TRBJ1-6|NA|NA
TGTGCCAGCAGTTACGGGACCGATGAATCACCCCTCCACTTT
CASSYGTDESPLHF